The 27 T cell receptor beta chains given below trace back to one sample, sequenced in a study of blood T cell repertoires in COVID-19. Some clones are missing from TCRdb's copy, which holds only in-frame ones; the method was immunoSEQ multiplex PCR. Of 100,000 to 150,000 clones in the sample, 78% were seen once. Material: peripheral blood. Source of these receptors: a man aged 70-80 years with acute or convalescent COVID-19.

This clone was seen a few times. This rearrangement joins TRBV4-1 to TRBJ1-6; a possible D gene is TRBD1 (5 bases). Trimming took off 3 bases at V and 7 bases at J, with 13 bases between the two ends. CDR3 size: 15 residues. CDR1 is MGHRA and CDR2 is YSYEKL in the germline V gene. The CDR3: CASSHPTGDNSPLHF. CDR3 DNA sequence: TGCGCCAGCAGCCATCCAACAGGAGACAATTCACCCCTCCACTTT.

The chain uses TRBV5-6 and TRBJ1-6; weak D call: TRBD1 (5 bases). The CDR3 has 16 amino acids. V lost 4 bases to trimming and J lost 7 bases, with 18 bases between them. CDR1 SGHDT and CDR2 YYEEEE come from the germline V gene. The CDR3 nucleotides are TGTGCCAGCAGCGGAGGGATAGGGGCTTGGAATTCACCCCTCCACTTT. The encoded protein is CASSGGIGAWNSPLHF.

This rearrangement joins TRBV10-3 to TRBJ2-3; the match to TRBD2 covers 16 bases. In germline, CDR1 is ENHRY, CDR2 SYGVKD. V lost 11 bases and J lost 5; bases outside the gene matches: 7. There are 15 residues in the CDR3. The CDR3 nucleotides read TGTGCCGTGGGACTAGCGGGGGGGGCACGAGATACGCAGTATTTT. Encoded protein: CAVGLAGGARDTQYF.

Only a few counts were recorded for this clone. CDR3 sequence (DNA): TGTGCCAGCAGTGACGGACAGGGATTGACCTATGGCTACACCTTC. It yields the protein CASSDGQGLTYGYTF. The chain combines TRBV6-6 with TRBJ1-2, with 8 bases lining up with TRBD1. V gave up 5 bases and J gave up 4 bases; unmatched junction bases: 9. The CDR3 loop spans 15 amino acids. Germline CDR1 and CDR2: MNHNY and SVGAGI (reference sequence).

V gene TRBV9 combines with J gene TRBJ1-4, with D possibly matching TRBD1 (5 bases). The CDR3 has 15 amino acids. Deletions cut 4 bases from V and 8 bases from J, with 18 bases between. Looked up from germline, CDR1 is SGDLS and CDR2 is YYNGEE. As DNA, the CDR3 is TGTGCCAGCAGCCTTCAGGGTTTAAGTGAGGAAAAACTGTTTTTT. As protein: CASSLQGLSEEKLFF.

The chain is built from TRBV7-2 and TRBJ1-1; 8 positions agree with TRBD1. Germline-derived CDR1 and CDR2 are SGHTA and FQGNSA. The CDR3 runs 15 residues. J gave up 4 bases and V 3 bases, and 7 bases lay outside the gene matches. In DNA, the CDR3 is TGTGCCAGCAGCTTCCAGGGGGCAACAGTCACTGAAGCTTTCTTT. Protein sequence: CASSFQGATVTEAFF.

The gene calls are TRBV11-3 and TRBJ1-5; 10 positions match TRBD1. V trimming: 7 bases; J trimming: 1 base; junction bases outside the gene matches: 10. This CDR3 is built from 17 residues. The germline gives CDR1 SGHNT, CDR2 YENEEA. The CDR3 DNA reads as TGTGCCAGCACTCCAGAACCGGGACAGGGGAGCAATCAGCCCCAGCATTTT. Translation: CASTPEPGQGSNQPQHF.

The chain carries TRBV9 and TRBJ2-1; 8 positions match TRBD1. This CDR3 comprises 17 residues. Germline assignment: CDR1 SGDLS and CDR2 YYNGEE. The V and J ends lost 0 bases and 6 bases, in that order; junction bases with no gene match: 11. CDR3 DNA sequence: TGTGCCAGCAGCGTAGAGGGGAGACAGGGGAGTCGCAATGAGCAGTTCTTC. Protein sequence: CASSVEGRQGSRNEQFF.

In DNA, the CDR3 is TGCGCCAGCAGCTTGGACAGGGTCGCAGATACGCAGTATTTT. Its protein product is CASSLDRVADTQYF. This rearrangement joins TRBV5-1 to TRBJ2-3; D is possibly TRBD1 (6 bases). Germline V gene sequence: CDR1 SGHRS, CDR2 YFSETQ. Trimming left V 0 bases short and J 4 bases short, with 9 bases between. This CDR3 contains 14 residues.

This clone has a single count. This chain joins TRBV9 and TRBJ1-1, with D perhaps matching TRBD1 (5 bases). Trimming stripped 4 bases from V and 6 bases from J, with 25 bases between. Germline CDR1 reads SGDLS; CDR2 reads YYNGEE. This CDR3 has 17 residues. CDR3 region: CASSPRTVVGWGAEAFF. As DNA, the CDR3 is TGTGCCAGCAGCCCCCGGACCGTGGTGGGGTGGGGGGCTGAAGCTTTCTTT.

This rearrangement joins TRBV11-3 to TRBJ1-6; weak D call: TRBD1 (5 bases). Trimming removed 5 bases at V and 9 bases at J, with 17 bases between. The CDR3 has 15 residues. Germline loops: CDR1 SGHNT, CDR2 YENEEA. CDR3 amino acids: CASSPPRRAGSPLHF. In nucleotides, the CDR3 is TGTGCCAGCAGCCCCCCCCGCAGGGCAGGTTCACCCCTCCACTTT.

This chain uses TRBV7-3 with TRBJ1-4; 10 bases fit TRBD1. With 0 bases clipped from V and 2 bases from J, the junction kept 3 bases outside the gene matches. CDR3 length: 17 residues. Germline lookup yields CDR1 SGHTA and CDR2 FQGTGA. CDR3 sequence: CASSLTPGQGTNEKLFF. The DNA of the CDR3 is TGTGCCAGCAGCTTAACGCCGGGACAGGGGACTAATGAAAAACTGTTTTTT.

This chain links TRBV19 with TRBJ1-1, with no clear D. The CDR3 contains 12 residues. The V end lost 1 base, the J end lost 6 bases, and 6 bases lay between the germline ends. Germline V gene data show CDR1 as LNHDA and CDR2 as SQIVND (reference sequence). For the CDR3, the DNA is TGTGCCAGTAGTATAGCTCGCGCTGAAGCTTTCTTT. Amino acids: CASSIARAEAFF.

This chain links TRBV15 with TRBJ1-5; D is possibly TRBD1 (6 bases). Looked up from germline, CDR1 is LNHNV and CDR2 is YYDKDF (reference sequence). CDR3 size: 15 residues. Between the trimmed V and J ends, which lost 5 bases and 7 bases, there was a span of 18 bases. This CDR3 is CATSQTGRVWQPQHF. In DNA form, the CDR3 reads TGTGCCACCAGCCAGACAGGCCGGGTTTGGCAGCCCCAGCATTTT.

The chain combines TRBV5-1 with TRBJ2-1; 12 positions match TRBD2. Germline CDR1 reads SGHRS; CDR2 reads YFSETQ. J gave up 0 bases and V 3 bases, and 4 bases lay outside the gene matches. The CDR3 sequence is 17 residues long. The CDR3: CASSYLAGGSSYNEQFF. DNA for the CDR3: TGCGCCAGCAGCTACCTAGCGGGGGGGAGCTCCTACAATGAGCAGTTCTTC. The full variable domain, its missing parts supplied by reference TRBV5-1 and TRBJ2-1, is KAGVTQTPRYLIKTRGQQVTLSCSPISGHRSVSWYQQTPGQGLQFLFEYFSETQRNKGNFPGRFSGRQFSNSRSEMNVSTLELGDSALYLCASSYLAGGSSYNEQFFGPGTRLTVL.

The rearrangement joins TRBV12-5 to TRBJ2-2, with D possibly being TRBD1 (5 bases). The CDR3 runs 17 residues. Germline lookup yields CDR1 LGHNT and CDR2 FRNRAP. Trimming removed 2 bases from V and 0 bases from J, with 13 bases in between. The CDR3 region has the DNA TGTGCTAGTGGTTTGACAGGCGTATACTCGAACACCGGGGAGCTGTTTTTT. This translates into CASGLTGVYSNTGELFF.

This sequence joins TRBV13 and TRBJ1-4; D possibly corresponds to TRBD1 (5 bases). This CDR3 has 13 residues. In germline, CDR1 is PRHDT, CDR2 FYEKMQ (reference sequence). Trimming removed 5 bases at V and 8 bases at J, with 12 bases between. The CDR3: CASSQRDGEKLFF. The CDR3 region has the DNA TGTGCCAGCAGCCAGCGGGACGGGGAAAAACTGTTTTTT.

The chain links TRBV18 to TRBJ1-5; D is possibly TRBD1 (5 bases). Germline V gives CDR1 KGHSH, CDR2 LQKENI. V gave up 0 bases and J gave up 4 bases, with 7 bases separating them. The CDR3 has 14 residues. CDR3: CASSPPPGNQPQHF. In DNA form, the CDR3 reads TGTGCCAGCTCACCACCGCCAGGGAATCAGCCCCAGCATTTT.

This sequence joins TRBV13 and TRBJ2-3, with 11 bases aligning to TRBD2. Unmatched junction bases numbered 0, after V lost 3 bases and J lost 1 base. Germline V gene data show CDR1 as PRHDT and CDR2 as FYEKMQ (reference sequence). The CDR3 consists of 15 residues. CDR3 residues: CASSLGLAGTDTQYF. CDR3 bases: TGTGCCAGCAGCTTGGGACTAGCGGGCACAGATACGCAGTATTTT.

The rearrangement uses TRBV5-6 and TRBJ2-7, with TRBD1 matching over 8 bases. There are 15 residues in the CDR3. The germline CDR1 and CDR2 sequences are SGHDT and YYEEEE. V was clipped by 0 bases and J by 7 bases; unmatched bases: 9. The CDR3 nucleotides read TGTGCCAGCAGCTTGGTGGGGCAGGGGGCGGGAGAGCAGTACTTC. It encodes CASSLVGQGAGEQYF.

This chain connects TRBV18 to TRBJ2-5; TRBD1 agrees at 7 bases. The CDR3 is 14 amino acids. Germline CDR1 reads KGHSH; CDR2 reads LQKENI. J gave up 0 bases and V 9 bases, and 7 bases lay outside the gene matches. This CDR3 reads CASLQGTYQETQYF. The CDR3 coding sequence is TGTGCCAGTCTACAGGGGACGTACCAAGAGACCCAGTACTTC. Combining the CDR3 with reference TRBV18 and TRBJ2-5 gives the whole variable domain NAGVMQNPRHLVRRRGQEARLRCSPMKGHSHVYWYRQLPEEGLKFMVYLQKENIIDESGMPKERFSAEFPKEGPSILRIQQVVRGDSAAYFCASLQGTYQETQYFGPGTRLLVL.

The V gene is TRBV7-9, the J gene TRBJ1-2; tentatively, D is TRBD1 (6 bases). V gave up 4 bases and J gave up 4 bases, with 10 bases separating them. The CDR3 covers 13 residues. Germline V gene lookup returns CDR1 SEHNR and CDR2 FQNEAQ (reference sequence). The CDR3 loop is CASSSTGPYGYTF. CDR3 nucleotides: TGTGCCAGCAGCTCCACAGGGCCCTATGGCTACACCTTC. Looking up the rest from reference TRBV7-9 and TRBJ1-2 gives the full variable domain: DTGVSQNPRHKITKRGQNVTFRCDPISEHNRLYWYRQTLGQGPEFLTYFQNEAQLEKSRLLSDRFSAERPKGSFSTLEIQRTEQGDSAMYLCASSSTGPYGYTFGSGTRLTVV.

The chain is built from TRBV19 and TRBJ2-2; TRBD2 might be the D (7 bases). There are 14 residues in the CDR3. V was trimmed by 10 bases and J by 2 bases, leaving 14 bases between them. CDR1 and CDR2 (germline): LNHDA, SQIVND (reference sequence). CDR3: CATTGGLNTGELFF. The DNA of the CDR3 is TGTGCCACCACGGGGGGCTTAAACACCGGGGAGCTGTTTTTT.

The chain is built from TRBV7-2 and TRBJ1-1, with D maybe TRBD1 (6 bases). Germline values: CDR1 SGHTA, CDR2 FQGNSA. The CDR3 consists of 12 residues. Trimming shortened V by 5 bases and J by 10 bases, and 14 bases separated the two germline ends. In nucleotides, the CDR3 is TGTGCCAGCAGCCCTGCGGACAGTTCAGCTTTCTTT. It translates to CASSPADSSAFF.

The V gene is TRBV27, the J gene TRBJ2-3; D may be TRBD1 (6 bases). Germline CDR1 and CDR2: MNHEY and SMNVEV (reference sequence). This CDR3 is 16 amino acids long. V was pared by 2 bases and J by 3 bases, with 15 bases between. As DNA, the CDR3 is TGTGCCAGCAGTTTAGGGGGCAGCCTTTTGACAGATACGCAGTATTTT. Residues: CASSLGGSLLTDTQYF.

The chain links TRBV18 to TRBJ2-1, with TRBD2 matching 13 bases. Germline CDR1 is KGHSH and CDR2 is LQKENI. V shed 4 bases, J shed 4 bases, and the junction held 1 base outside the gene matches. The CDR3 sequence is 15 residues long. The CDR3 sequence is CASSRLAGGYNEQFF. DNA for the CDR3: TGTGCCAGCTCACGACTAGCGGGGGGTTACAATGAGCAGTTCTTC. The whole variable domain, remainder taken from reference TRBV18 and TRBJ2-1, is NAGVMQNPRHLVRRRGQEARLRCSPMKGHSHVYWYRQLPEEGLKFMVYLQKENIIDESGMPKERFSAEFPKEGPSILRIQQVVRGDSAAYFCASSRLAGGYNEQFFGPGTRLTVL.

The V gene is TRBV19, the J gene TRBJ1-5; D unresolved. The length of the CDR3 is 15 residues. V shed 5 bases and J shed 6 bases, with 17 bases lying between them. CDR1 and CDR2 from the germline V gene are LNHDA and SQIVND (reference sequence). The CDR3 DNA follows: TGTGCCAGTAGTCCCTCCCGGACCGAGGGTCAGCCCCAGCATTTT. Translation gives CASSPSRTEGQPQHF.